This T cell receptor (beta chain) was sequenced during a study of cytomegalovirus exposure and HLA in healthy donors. Study outcomes and limitations: Owing to their indistinguishability, certain V segments, notably TRBV6-2 and TRBV6-3, were excluded. In an earlier analysis, most TCR beta V segments were productive about 90% or about 30% of the time. Associated with cytomegalovirus, according to the listing, were 150 to 200 TCR beta chains.

A note on this clone: As yet, its antigen is unknown.

13 Jbeta primers and 60 Vbeta primers were used for the PCR. Method: immunoSEQ multiplex PCR; TCRdb's copy keeps in-frame clones and lacks some. The specimen's table records 95,000 to 150,000 clones. Per germline, CDR1 SGHAT and CDR2 FQNNGV. The V end lost 5 bases, the J end lost 8 bases, and 12 bases lay between the germline ends. The CDR3 is 12 residues long. The rearrangement joins TRBV11-2 to TRBJ1-1; possible D gene TRBD1, 5 bases. The receptor was isolated from a man aged 35 to 55 in good health and CMV-seronegative. Sequences were obtained from PBMCs. CDR3 loop: CASSQQDLEAFF. CDR3 DNA sequence: TGTGCCAGCAGCCAACAGGATTTAGAAGCTTTCTTT.